Listed here is a single T cell receptor beta chain. This clone was seen a few times. It has no known antigen specificity. No much larger clone is present one base from it, and per-base qualities are unavailable. From its cysteine to its phenylalanine, the CDR3 spans 15 amino acids. The only DNA kept is the CDR3, 45 bases in frame from the first base. Trimming removed 0 bases from V and 0 bases from J, leaving 10 bases between the germline ends. The germline V gene supplies CDR1 SGDLS and CDR2 YYNGEE. The library was produced with the immunoSEQ multiplex PCR assay. RNA was extracted from all samples and reverse transcribed into cDNA as template for TCR sequencing. First-strand cDNA was synthesized with SuperScript III using a 2:1 mix of oligo-dT and random hexamers. A synthetic immune receptor repertoire was used to gauge amplification bias, and whatever bias remained was removed computationally. The published analysis was carried out like this. Raw reads were preprocessed to remove errors, and CDR3 was defined according to IMGT conventions as the region from the conserved cysteine to phenylalanine. Clonality was computed as 1 minus the Shannon entropy, with the entropy normalized by log2 of the number of productive unique TCRs. Whether each scalp clone was CD4 or CD8 was inferred by checking scalp TCRbeta sequences against the CD4 and CD8 repertoires from sorted blood. This is the immuneACCESS table as TCRdb keeps it, with only in-frame sequences that have V and J called. A part of the clones is gone; compared with another copy, unresolved V genes explain less than half, and the rest is unexplained. Clonal size and the V and J genes are those of that table, whereas D and trimming came from the DNA. The sample has 200,000 to 250,000 clones on record, around 62% of them singletons. In total, the top ten clones hold over 0.4% of the sample.

The meaning of the sample's time point label: baseline before oral tofacitinib. From alopecia areata patients, peripheral blood was collected along with lesional scalp punch biopsies. PBMCs were separated by density centrifugation and stained for CD3, CD4 and CD8, after which CD4+ and CD8+ T cells were sorted on a FACSAria. The sample originates from a study of CD8+ T cells in alopecia areata (dated by TCRdb to between 2018 and 2020). Some background on the complete study: The treated patients took part in an open-label pilot trial in which moderate-to-severe alopecia areata was treated with oral tofacitinib at 5 to 10 mg twice daily. Tofacitinib was administered for 6 to 18 months, and 6 months of follow-up off drug were then conducted to assess delayed response and recurrence. To study T cell clonal expansion in alopecia areata, the researchers applied high-throughput TCRbeta sequencing to both the C3H/HeJ mouse model and human patients. Scalp tissue and sorted CD4+ and CD8+ peripheral blood T cells from patchy and totalis/universalis alopecia areata patients and from healthy controls were covered by human TCRbeta sequencing. Biopsies were taken from tofacitinib-treated patients at baseline and at 4 and 24 weeks of treatment, and a later scalp biopsy was taken in several of the tofacitinib-treated patients. Scalp clonality was compared across normal scalp (n=4), patchy alopecia areata scalp (n=8), and alopecia totalis/universalis scalp (n=8). RNA was obtained with the PAXgene miRNA kit for fixed scalp, the miRNeasy kit for PBMCs, and the RNeasy kit for mouse skin. immunoSEQ multiplex PCR using 35 Vbeta forward primers and 13 Jbeta reverse primers was used to amplify TCRbeta CDR3 regions. The investigation overall reported the following: Unlike mouse skin, where gammadelta T cells dominate, normal human skin contains resident alphabeta T cells that get sequenced too, which complicates analysis of the scalp TCR repertoire. Shared TCR sequences between patients were less evident than in mice, which may be partly attributable to HLA diversity in the patient population. Lesional scalp, especially in alopecia totalis/universalis, showed higher clonality and more expanded CD8+ clones than normal scalp, suggesting antigenic drive.

Sequencing was performed on CD4+ T cells sorted from blood, taken at week 0. This receptor was identified in a human donor with alopecia areata. The rearranged segments are TRBV9 and TRBJ2-7, with no confident D gene call. The CDR3 has the sequence CASSVGTGASYEQYF. Read as DNA, the sequence is TGTGCCAGCAGCGTAGGAACCGGAGCCTCCTACGAGCAGTACTTC.